The 9 T cell receptor beta chains given below trace back to one sample, sequenced in a study of OX40 agonist ivuxolimab in advanced cancers. Assay: immunoSEQ multiplex PCR; the TCRdb copy retains only in-frame clones and omits some. The data show 76,000 or so clones, roughly 85% seen once. The sample consisted of CD4+ or CD8+ T cells sorted from blood, taken in a trial of the OX40 agonist ivuxolimab. These receptors came from an adult with an advanced solid tumor such as melanoma, head and neck, liver or kidney cancer.

The chain couples TRBV18 to TRBJ2-5; TRBD2 aligns across 9 bases. J gave up 2 bases and V 2 bases, and 3 bases lay outside the gene matches. The CDR3 covers 15 residues. Germline V gives CDR1 KGHSH, CDR2 LQKENI. CDR3 nucleotides: TGTGCCAGCTCACCAGGGCTAGCGGGGCAAGAGACCCAGTACTTC. This codes for CASSPGLAGQETQYF.

The V gene is TRBV5-1, the J gene TRBJ1-1; the match to TRBD1 covers 8 bases. Germline V gives CDR1 SGHRS, CDR2 YFSETQ. This CDR3 has 14 amino acids. Trimming cost V 4 bases and J 3 bases; bases outside gene matches: 5. The CDR3 DNA sequence: TGCGCCAGCAGCCTCCAGGGGGCGGACACTGAAGCTTTCTTT. Protein: CASSLQGADTEAFF.

The genes are TRBV19 and TRBJ1-2; no firm D call. Trimming removed 4 bases from V and 7 bases from J, with 19 bases in between. The CDR3 is made up of 15 amino acids. Germline CDR1 reads LNHDA; CDR2 reads SQIVND (reference sequence). In DNA form, the CDR3 reads TGTGCCAGTAGTAGCGAGGGCCCCCTTAAGGCTGGCTACACCTTC. It codes for CASSSEGPLKAGYTF.

This clone was seen once. The V call is TRBV18, the J call TRBJ2-7, with 9 positions matching TRBD1. Germline assignment: CDR1 KGHSH and CDR2 LQKENI. V lost 3 bases to trimming and J lost 11 bases; unmatched junction nucleotides: 8. The CDR3 consists of 13 residues. The CDR3: CASSPGTGPEEYF. CDR3 DNA: TGTGCCAGCTCACCCGGGACAGGGCCAGAGGAGTACTTC.

The gene calls are TRBV29-1 and TRBJ1-1; D is unresolved. Germline values: CDR1 SQVTM, CDR2 ANQGSEA. The CDR3 sequence is 12 residues long. Between the trimmed V and J ends, which lost 7 bases and 2 bases, there was a span of 11 bases. The CDR3 loop is CSAKLGNTEAFF. The CDR3 DNA is TGCAGCGCTAAACTTGGAAACACTGAAGCTTTCTTT.

This clone came up once. The chain has TRBV4-1 and TRBJ1-4; 10 nucleotides agree with TRBD1. The V gene's germline CDR1 is MGHRA and CDR2 YSYEKL. The CDR3 loop spans 15 amino acids. Trimming cost V 3 bases and J 5 bases; bases outside gene matches: 3. CDR3 amino acids: CASSHWDRGNEKLFF. The CDR3 nucleotides are TGCGCCAGCAGCCATTGGGACAGGGGAAATGAAAAACTGTTTTTT.

This clone was detected once. V is TRBV7-8 and J is TRBJ2-1; a weak D match, TRBD2 (7 bases). The V gene's germline CDR1 is SGHVS and CDR2 FQNEAQ. The CDR3 extends over 15 amino acids. Trimming shortened V by 0 bases and J by 7 bases, and 13 bases separated the two germline ends. CDR3 sequence (DNA): TGTGCCAGCAGCTTAGCGGGGGGGCTCTGGAATGAGCAGTTCTTC. Its protein is CASSLAGGLWNEQFF.

This chain links TRBV5-5 with TRBJ2-1, with D perhaps TRBD1 (5 bases). The CDR3 is made up of 16 amino acids. The V end lost 4 bases, the J end lost 8 bases, and 22 bases lay between the germline ends. Per the germline V gene, CDR1 is SGHKS and CDR2 is YYEKEE (reference sequence). CDR3 protein: CASSTSRTRTSHEQFF. CDR3 bases: TGTGCCAGCAGCACCTCCCGGACACGAACGTCCCATGAGCAGTTCTTC.

The chain employs TRBV18 and TRBJ2-6; D remains ambiguous. Trimming took 1 base from V and 0 from J, leaving 13 bases between them. The CDR3 spans 18 residues. The germline gives CDR1 KGHSH, CDR2 LQKENI. CDR3 sequence (DNA): TGTGCCAGCTCACCACGGCTCGGGCCCCGCTCTGGGGCCAACGTCCTGACTTTC. Residues: CASSPRLGPRSGANVLTF. Full variable domain (outside the CDR3, taken from reference TRBV18 and TRBJ2-6): NAGVMQNPRHLVRRRGQEARLRCSPMKGHSHVYWYRQLPEEGLKFMVYLQKENIIDESGMPKERFSAEFPKEGPSILRIQQVVRGDSAAYFCASSPRLGPRSGANVLTFGAGSRLTVL.